The entry that follows covers one T cell receptor beta chain sequence. No antigen is known for it. The data were taken from a study of beta chain features in type 1 diabetes. Study-wide results and limits: TCRB CDR3s from Type 1 diabetes patients were moderately but significantly shorter in all four CD4+ subsets.

Investigators reverse transcribed all isolated RNA, so they sequenced expressed TCRB transcripts. TCRdb's copy holds only in-frame clones and misses some; the assay was immunoSEQ multiplex PCR. The sample has a few hundred thousand clones; about 23% are singletons. Germline V CDR1 and CDR2: SGHRS, YFSETQ. The ends lost 1 base at V and 8 bases at J; junction bases unmatched: 9. There are 15 residues in the CDR3. The receptor's source is a woman younger than 45 with type 1 diabetes. V is TRBV5-1 and J is TRBJ2-3; 8 nucleotides match TRBD2. Sequencing was performed on naive CD4+ T cells from blood. CDR3 sequence reads: CASSLRTSGLLTQYF. The CDR3 DNA is TGCGCCAGCAGCTTGCGAACTAGCGGCCTACTTACGCAGTATTTT.